Below are 21 T cell receptor beta chains sequenced from a single sample in a study of T cell responses to AZD1222 COVID-19 vaccine. This table comes from immunoSEQ multiplex PCR, and its TCRdb copy is limited to in-frame clones, with some not included. Of about 92,000 clones detected, 86% appear once; the ten largest clones hold roughly 10%. This specimen consisted of peripheral blood, obtained on day 0 of AZD1222 vaccination. The receptor set was obtained from an adult in good health.

The rearrangement uses TRBV28 and TRBJ2-1; D might be TRBD2 (6 bases). Germline CDR1 and CDR2: MDHEN and SYDVKM. CDR3 length: 16 amino acids. V lost 7 bases and J lost 6, with 22 bases in between. The CDR3 loop is CASTPVGTWLSNEQFF. For the CDR3, the DNA is TGTGCCAGCACCCCCGTTGGGACTTGGCTCAGCAATGAGCAGTTCTTC. Looking up the rest from reference TRBV28 and TRBJ2-1 gives the full variable domain: DVKVTQSSRYLVKRTGEKVFLECVQDMDHENMFWYRQDPGLGLRLIYFSYDVKMKEKGDIPEGYSVSREKKERFSLILESASTNQTSMYLCASTPVGTWLSNEQFFGPGTRLTVL.

This clone appeared a single time. The V call is TRBV29-1, the J call TRBJ1-1; D is undetermined. CDR1 SQVTM and CDR2 ANQGSEA come from the germline V gene. The V end was cut by 6 bases, the J end by 5 bases, with 10 bases between. This CDR3 is built from 11 residues. The CDR3 nucleotides read TGCAGCGTAAGTTTTTTGACTGAAGCTTTCTTT. Translation: CSVSFLTEAFF.

The J gene is TRBJ2-3, the V gene TRBV20-1; tentatively, D is TRBD2 (6 bases). The germline CDR1 and CDR2 sequences are DFQATT and SNEGSKA (reference sequence). The CDR3 is made up of 14 amino acids. V dropped 3 bases and J dropped 6 bases, with 16 bases sitting between them. CDR3 loop: CSASRREGSDTQYF. In DNA, the CDR3 is TGCAGTGCTAGTAGGAGGGAAGGTTCCGATACGCAGTATTTT.

The rearrangement joins TRBV27 to TRBJ1-1; no reliable D call. The V gene's germline CDR1 is MNHEY and CDR2 SMNVEV (reference sequence). The CDR3 consists of 14 residues. With 6 bases removed from V and 5 bases from J, the gap between germline ends came to 16 bases. The CDR3, as DNA: TGTGCCAGCAGCGGATCAGTTGGTTGGACTGAAGCTTTCTTT. Translating it yields CASSGSVGWTEAFF.

J is TRBJ2-7 and V is TRBV11-2; 7 bases map to TRBD2. In germline, CDR1 is SGHAT, CDR2 FQNNGV. This CDR3 comprises 14 residues. Germline trimming cut 1 base from V and 7 bases from J; bases unmatched to any gene: 7. The CDR3 is CASSLAGGWEEQYF. The CDR3 DNA reads TGTGCCAGCAGCTTAGCGGGGGGATGGGAGGAGCAGTACTTC.

The J gene is TRBJ2-5, the V gene TRBV6-1; the D gene could be TRBD1 or TRBD2 (6 bases each). The germline V gene encodes CDR1 MNHNS and CDR2 SASEGT. The CDR3 covers 17 residues. V dropped 0 bases and J dropped 5 bases, with 19 bases sitting between them. The chain's CDR3 is CASSEAGNRVRGETQYF. The CDR3 DNA is TGTGCCAGCAGTGAAGCGGGGAACAGGGTCCGGGGGGAGACCCAGTACTTC.

The gene calls are TRBV19 and TRBJ2-7, with D perhaps TRBD1 or TRBD2 (5 bases each). The CDR3 contains 14 residues. The V end was cut by 6 bases, the J end by 6 bases, with 18 bases between. The germline V gene encodes CDR1 LNHDA and CDR2 SQIVND (reference sequence). In DNA, the CDR3 is TGTGCCAGTAGATCCGGGGCGGCGCGCGGCGAGCAGTACTTC. The encoded protein is CASRSGAARGEQYF.

The chain is built from TRBV21-1 and TRBJ1-1; the DNA was not compared with TRBD1, the D call given in the table. TRBV21-1 is recorded as a pseudogene. The CDR3 is 14 residues long. The CDR3 coding sequence is TGTGCCAGCAGCCAAGGGGGCCCGAACACTGAAGCTTTCTTT. As protein: CASSQGGPNTEAFF.

The rearrangement joins TRBV4-2 to TRBJ1-1; no clear D gene. Trimming cost V 0 bases and J 10 bases, with 12 bases left between them. This CDR3 is built from 13 residues. From germline, CDR1 is LGHNA and CDR2 YNFKEQ. CDR3 DNA: TGTGCCAGCAGCCAAGAGAGGAGGGAGGGAGCTTTCTTT. Translating it yields CASSQERREGAFF.

V and J are TRBV2 and TRBJ2-7; maybe TRBD1 (6 bases). Germline-derived CDR1 and CDR2 are SNHLY and FYNNEI. This CDR3 contains 16 residues. Trimming shortened V by 0 bases and J by 12 bases, and 24 bases separated the two germline ends. CDR3 loop: CASSEAGARTSTSRYF. The DNA of the CDR3 is TGTGCCAGCAGTGAAGCGGGGGCTAGGACGTCCACCTCTCGGTACTTC.

V and J are TRBV19 and TRBJ2-3, with 11 bases identical to TRBD2. CDR3 size: 16 residues. Germline CDR1 reads LNHDA; CDR2 reads SQIVND (reference sequence). With 8 bases clipped from V and 2 bases from J, the junction kept 9 bases outside the gene matches. CDR3 DNA: TGTGCCAGTTCCCCCTTACTAGCGGGGGTCACAGATACGCAGTATTTT. Encoded protein: CASSPLLAGVTDTQYF.

This clone has only one observation. This chain links TRBV30 with TRBJ2-2; D is undetermined. The CDR3 sequence is 14 residues long. Trimming cost V 1 base and J 3 bases, with 9 bases left between them. In germline, CDR1 is GTSNPN, CDR2 SVGIG (reference sequence). CDR3 nucleotide sequence: TGTGCCTGGAGTGATGGGGTGGACACCGGGGAGCTGTTTTTT. It specifies CAWSDGVDTGELFF.

The chain joins TRBV19 to TRBJ1-4; no clear D. V lost 3 bases, J lost 0 bases, and 5 bases lay in between. Germline V gives CDR1 LNHDA, CDR2 SQIVND (reference sequence). The CDR3 has 14 amino acids. CDR3 bases: TGTGCCAGTAGTATCTCAGCAACTAATGAAAAACTGTTTTTT. Translation: CASSISATNEKLFF.

For the CDR3, the DNA is TGTGCCAGCAGTTTAGGGGGCAAGGCTGGGGCCAACGTCCTGACTTTC. Residues: CASSLGGKAGANVLTF. The chain is built from TRBV28 and TRBJ2-6; TRBD1 might be the D (6 bases). Trimming cost V 2 bases and J 2 bases, with 10 bases left between them. The CDR3 sequence is 16 residues long. In germline, CDR1 is MDHEN, CDR2 SYDVKM.

This chain links TRBV12-3 or TRBV12-4 with TRBJ2-7; a possible D gene is TRBD2 (6 bases). The CDR3 covers 13 residues. The ends were cut back, 6 bases at V and 6 bases at J, with 15 bases in the middle. As DNA, the CDR3 is TGTGCCAGCAGACTAGCCTCATACGGCGAGCAGTACTTC. Translating it yields CASRLASYGEQYF.

The chain uses TRBV12-3 or TRBV12-4 and TRBJ2-5; D is ambiguous. V lost 6 bases to trimming and J lost 4 bases, with 9 bases between them. The CDR3 consists of 12 residues. CDR3 nucleotides: TGTGCCAGCAGAGGAGAAACAGAGACCCAGTACTTC. This translates into CASRGETETQYF.

This clone was detected many times. CDR3: CASSPRQKAYEQYF. The CDR3 DNA follows: TGTGCCAGCAGCCCGCGGCAGAAAGCCTACGAGCAGTACTTC. The chain carries TRBV7-9 and TRBJ2-7, with unresolved D. This CDR3 is built from 14 residues. The V gene's germline CDR1 is SEHNR and CDR2 FQNEAQ (reference sequence). Trimming removed 5 bases at V and 2 bases at J, with 13 bases between.

The chain has TRBV25-1 and TRBJ2-7; 12 bases align to TRBD2. In germline, CDR1 is MGHDK, CDR2 SYGVNS. The CDR3 consists of 17 residues. The trim removed 4 bases at V and 2 bases at J, leaving 9 bases unmatched. The CDR3 here is CASSGREGLAGTYEQYF. In DNA, the CDR3 is TGTGCCAGCAGTGGGCGTGAGGGACTAGCGGGTACCTACGAGCAGTACTTC.

This sequence joins TRBV2 and TRBJ1-1; TRBD1 is a possible D gene (5 bases). The CDR3 sequence is 12 residues long. Germline V gives CDR1 SNHLY, CDR2 FYNNEI. Trimming left V 10 bases short and J 6 bases short, with 15 bases between. CDR3 nucleotide sequence: TGTGCCACCCAGGGCGTGCGGGCTGAAGCTTTCTTT. Its translation is CATQGVRAEAFF.

The V call is TRBV2, the J call TRBJ1-5, with D possibly TRBD1 on 6 matching bases. The CDR3 sequence is 14 residues long. The V and J ends lost 6 bases and 7 bases respectively, with 16 bases between them. The germline gives CDR1 SNHLY, CDR2 FYNNEI. The DNA for the CDR3 is TGTGCCAGCAGCCCCCAGGGGCACGGGCAGCCCCAGCATTTT. This codes for CASSPQGHGQPQHF. Full variable domain (rest looked up from reference TRBV2 and TRBJ1-5): EPEVTQTPSHQVTQMGQEVILRCVPISNHLYFYWYRQILGQKVEFLVSFYNNEISEKSEIFDDQFSVERPDGSNFTLKIRSTKLEDSAMYFCASSPQGHGQPQHFGDGTRLSIL.

The chain links TRBV18 to TRBJ2-1, with 7 nucleotides matching TRBD2. Trimming at V came to 2 bases and at J to 10 bases, leaving 8 bases not matched to a gene. In germline, CDR1 is KGHSH, CDR2 LQKENI. This CDR3 is built from 14 residues. CDR3 amino acids: CASSPGLGPREQFF. The CDR3 DNA is TGTGCCAGCTCACCAGGACTAGGGCCTAGGGAGCAGTTCTTC.